This entry lists 32 T cell receptor beta chains sequenced from one sample in a study of beta chain features in type 1 diabetes. Findings of the study overall: The study found moderately but significantly shorter TCRB CDR3s in all four CD4+ subsets of Type 1 diabetes patients.

Reverse transcription of all isolated RNA meant that expressed TCRB transcripts were sequenced. Here immunoSEQ multiplex PCR was the method, and the copy in TCRdb shows in-frame clones only, minus some. The repertoire consists of a few hundred thousand clones, with approximately 13% occurring once and the leading ten covering over 0.014%. These receptors are not linked to any known antigen. Sequenced material: naive CD4+ T cells from blood. Receptor source: a woman younger than 35 with type 1 diabetes.

This clone was picked up a small number of times. This chain's CDR3 is CASSLYRLADKRATQYF. The CDR3 DNA reads TGTGCCAGCAGTTTATATCGACTAGCGGACAAGCGGGCGACCCAGTACTTC. V and J are TRBV28 and TRBJ2-5; the match to TRBD2 covers 9 bases. Trimming at V came to 1 base and at J to 7 bases, leaving 13 bases not matched to a gene. This CDR3 is built from 17 residues. In germline, CDR1 is MDHEN, CDR2 SYDVKM.

The chain carries TRBV29-1 and TRBJ2-1; TRBD1 might be the D (6 bases). The germline V gene encodes CDR1 SQVTM and CDR2 ANQGSEA. The CDR3 has 14 amino acids. V lost 1 base, J lost 1 base, and 8 bases lay in between. For the CDR3, the DNA is TGCAGCGTTGAAGGGACAGCTTCCTACAATGAGCAGTTCTTC. Encoded protein: CSVEGTASYNEQFF.

This clone was counted between two and nine times. This chain connects TRBV29-1 to TRBJ2-1; TRBD2 matches at 12 bases. CDR3 length: 14 amino acids. Trimming removed 4 bases from V and 3 bases from J; junction bases left unmatched: 1. The V gene's germline CDR1 is SQVTM and CDR2 ANQGSEA. CDR3 residues: CSVGTSGIYNEQFF. The CDR3, as DNA: TGCAGCGTTGGGACTAGCGGGATCTACAATGAGCAGTTCTTC.

A few counts support this clone. The chain has TRBV29-1 and TRBJ2-7; the match to TRBD2 covers 14 bases. This CDR3 contains 15 residues. CDR1 is SQVTM, CDR2 ANQGSEA, per germline. V lost 4 bases to trimming and J lost 6 bases; unmatched junction nucleotides: 8. This CDR3 reads CSVGRGLAGDGEQYF. Here the CDR3 DNA reads TGCAGCGTTGGCCGGGGACTAGCGGGAGACGGCGAGCAGTACTTC.

V gene TRBV6-5 combines with J gene TRBJ1-1, with D possibly TRBD1 on 5 matching bases. Germline V CDR1 and CDR2: MNHEY, SVGAGI. The V and J ends lost 5 bases and 3 bases respectively, with 10 bases between them. CDR3 size: 13 residues. CDR3 DNA sequence: TGTGCCAGCAGTAACAACAGGCACACTGAAGCTTTCTTT. This gives the protein CASSNNRHTEAFF.

The rearrangement joins TRBV7-2 to TRBJ2-1; 11 bases agree with TRBD2. Germline CDR1 is SGHTA and CDR2 is FQGNSA. Trimming took 6 bases from V and 2 from J; bases not matched to a gene: 6. This CDR3 is 16 amino acids long. CDR3 amino acids: CASSPRTSGPYNEQFF. CDR3 DNA: TGTGCCAGCAGTCCCAGGACTAGCGGGCCCTACAATGAGCAGTTCTTC.

This clone was counted a few times. This chain links TRBV27 with TRBJ1-2; 9 nucleotides match TRBD1. The V and J ends lost 3 bases and 2 bases, in that order; junction bases with no gene match: 4. The CDR3 has 15 amino acids. Per germline, CDR1 MNHEY and CDR2 SMNVEV (reference sequence). The CDR3 loop is CASSFTGGGNYGYTF. The CDR3 bases are TGTGCCAGCAGTTTTACAGGGGGCGGAAACTATGGCTACACCTTC.

The chain couples TRBV2 to TRBJ2-3; D perhaps matches TRBD2 (5 bases). The CDR3 consists of 16 residues. CDR1 and CDR2 (germline): SNHLY, FYNNEI. Deletions cut 8 bases from V and 2 bases from J, with 20 bases between. The CDR3 is CASHPRAGYNTDTQYF. CDR3 in DNA: TGTGCCAGCCATCCCCGGGCGGGCTATAACACAGATACGCAGTATTTT.

The chain uses TRBV9 and TRBJ2-1; 8 bases align to TRBD2. V dropped 4 bases and J dropped 9; count of bases not matched to a gene: 6. The CDR3 is 13 residues long. Germline values: CDR1 SGDLS, CDR2 YYNGEE. The CDR3 here is CASSKRERREQFF. The CDR3 DNA sequence: TGTGCCAGCAGCAAGCGGGAGAGGCGTGAGCAGTTCTTC.

The V and J genes are TRBV7-9 and TRBJ2-1, with D perhaps matching TRBD1 (5 bases). The CDR3 extends over 14 amino acids. The germline V gene has CDR1 SEHNR and CDR2 FQNEAQ (reference sequence). The V end was cut by 2 bases, the J end by 9 bases, with 14 bases between. In DNA form, the CDR3 reads TGTGCCAGCAGCTTACCTATAAACCAGGGTGAGCAGTTCTTC. Its translation is CASSLPINQGEQFF.

The rearrangement joins TRBV2 to TRBJ2-5; 10 nucleotides align to TRBD1. From germline, CDR1 is SNHLY and CDR2 FYNNEI. V lost 8 bases, J lost 2 bases, and 5 bases stayed unmatched. The CDR3 runs to 14 residues. CDR3 DNA sequence: TGTGCCAGCCGAACGGGACAGGGGCAAGAGACCCAGTACTTC. Translating gives CASRTGQGQETQYF.

The chain carries TRBV11-2 and TRBJ2-5; 8 nucleotides agree with TRBD1. Germline lookup yields CDR1 SGHAT and CDR2 FQNNGV. This CDR3 is 14 amino acids long. V shed 4 bases and J 2 bases; nucleotides not matched to a gene: 3. CDR3 region: CASSSRQGQETQYF. The CDR3 DNA reads TGTGCCAGCAGCTCAAGACAGGGGCAAGAGACCCAGTACTTC.

The table lists this clone with a few counts. This sequence joins TRBV11-1 and TRBJ1-1; maybe TRBD1 (5 bases). V was shortened by 4 bases and J by 4 bases, with 10 bases between the two germline ends. CDR1 and CDR2 (germline): SGHAT, FQDESV (reference sequence). The CDR3 has 13 amino acids. CDR3 sequence reads: CASSSQGGTEAFF. The CDR3 DNA sequence: TGTGCCAGCAGCTCCCAGGGTGGCACTGAAGCTTTCTTT.

This chain links TRBV5-1 with TRBJ2-3; D might be TRBD1 (5 bases). Germline V CDR1 and CDR2: SGHRS, YFSETQ. The germline V and J ends were trimmed by 7 bases and 1 base, with 19 bases remaining between them. This CDR3 contains 16 residues. CDR3 residues: CASRVGVSPGTDTQYF. The CDR3 region has the DNA TGCGCCAGCCGCGTAGGGGTCAGCCCCGGCACAGATACGCAGTATTTT.

Details on this clone: Sequence at one end of the junction differs from germline and may be a read error. V gene TRBV5-4 combines with J gene TRBJ2-2; 7 nucleotides agree with TRBD2. The CDR3 runs to 17 residues. In germline, CDR1 is SGHNT, CDR2 YYREEE (reference sequence). The CDR3 region has the DNA TGTGTCAGCAGCGCGAAAAACGGGAGGTGGAACACCGGGGAGCTGTTTTTT. Amino acids: CVSSAKNGRWNTGELFF.

CDR3 protein: CASSVLRQGTDTQYF. CDR3 DNA sequence: TGTGCCAGCAGCGTTTTAAGACAGGGAACAGATACGCAGTATTTT. This chain links TRBV9 with TRBJ2-3; the match to TRBD1 covers 7 bases. Germline CDR1 and CDR2: SGDLS and YYNGEE. This CDR3 spans 15 amino acids. V lost 2 bases, J lost 3 bases, and 6 bases stayed unmatched.

This clone was counted between two and nine times. V gene TRBV18 combines with J gene TRBJ2-1; 8 positions match TRBD2. The CDR3 sequence is 18 residues long. Germline CDR1 KGHSH, CDR2 LQKENI. J was trimmed by 4 bases and V by 3 bases; bases with no gene match: 14. The CDR3 spells CASSPPRGSGNTYNEQFF. The CDR3 region has the DNA TGTGCCAGCTCACCCCCCAGGGGTAGCGGGAACACATACAATGAGCAGTTCTTC.

The rearrangement joins TRBV12-5 to TRBJ2-2; TRBD2 is a possible D gene (5 bases). Germline CDR1 LGHNT, CDR2 FRNRAP. The CDR3 has 16 residues. The V gene lost 0 bases and the J gene lost 3 bases, with 11 bases spanning the gap. The CDR3: CASGLVPGLYTGELFF. CDR3 nucleotide sequence: TGTGCTAGTGGTTTGGTACCCGGACTTTACACCGGGGAGCTGTTTTTT.

The chain uses TRBV7-2 and TRBJ2-7; the match to TRBD2 covers 7 bases. The CDR3 runs 15 residues. Germline V lookup: CDR1 SGHTA, CDR2 FQGNSA. V shed 1 base and J 3 bases; nucleotides not matched to a gene: 6. The CDR3 reads CASSLVAGAYYEQYF. CDR3 coding DNA: TGTGCCAGCAGCTTAGTGGCGGGAGCATACTACGAGCAGTACTTC.

This clone has only a few counts. The gene calls are TRBV20-1 and TRBJ2-5, with D unresolved. This CDR3 spans 11 amino acids. In germline, CDR1 is DFQATT, CDR2 SNEGSKA (reference sequence). The V end lost 6 bases, the J end lost 5 bases, and 10 bases lay between the germline ends. The CDR3 spells CSAGHGETQYF. The CDR3 nucleotides read TGCAGTGCAGGCCACGGGGAGACCCAGTACTTC.

This clone was recorded a few times. The chain couples TRBV7-2 to TRBJ2-1; D gene uncertain. V lost 3 bases, J lost 0 bases, and 9 bases lay in between. Germline V lookup: CDR1 SGHTA, CDR2 FQGNSA. The CDR3 is made up of 15 amino acids. CDR3 coding DNA: TGTGCCAGCAGCTTGTTCGTGAGCTCCTACAATGAGCAGTTCTTC. Its protein product is CASSLFVSSYNEQFF.

This clone was counted a few times. The rearrangement links TRBV4-3 to TRBJ2-2; a possible D gene is TRBD1 (6 bases). V lost 2 bases and J lost 5, with 12 bases in between. CDR3 length: 15 amino acids. Germline V gene sequence: CDR1 LGHNA, CDR2 YSLEER. DNA of the CDR3: TGCGCCAGCAGCCAAACCAGGGGTTGGACCGGGGAGCTGTTTTTT. It specifies CASSQTRGWTGELFF.

This chain uses TRBV2 with TRBJ2-7, with TRBD1 matching 7 bases. The CDR3 runs to 14 residues. V shed 6 bases, J shed 3 bases, and the junction held 8 bases outside the gene matches. Germline loops: CDR1 SNHLY, CDR2 FYNNEI. The CDR3 region has the DNA TGTGCCAGCAGGTTCCCAGGGGGACACTACGAGCAGTACTTC. Translating gives CASRFPGGHYEQYF.

A few counts support this clone. The chain recombines TRBV7-9 with TRBJ2-7; D is perhaps TRBD1 or TRBD2 (6 bases each). CDR3 length: 12 residues. Between the trimmed V and J ends, which lost 5 bases and 7 bases, there was a span of 12 bases. The germline gives CDR1 SEHNR, CDR2 FQNEAQ (reference sequence). CDR3 DNA sequence: TGTGCCAGCAGCACAGGAGGGGGGGAGCAGTACGTC. It is translated as CASSTGGGEQYV.

This chain uses TRBV9 with TRBJ2-1, with 9 bases that match TRBD2. In germline, CDR1 is SGDLS, CDR2 YYNGEE. The CDR3 covers 15 residues. J was trimmed by 5 bases and V by 4 bases; bases with no gene match: 7. The CDR3 DNA reads as TGTGCCAGCAGCCTCGGACTAGCGAGAAACAATGAGCAGTTCTTC. Residues: CASSLGLARNNEQFF.

The V and J genes are TRBV29-1 and TRBJ2-7; the match to TRBD1 covers 9 bases. The CDR3 consists of 14 residues. The junction had 5 bases not matched to a gene; V was cut back by 3 bases and J by 2 bases. CDR1 SQVTM and CDR2 ANQGSEA come from the germline V gene. CDR3 residues: CSVEGGQGAYEQYF. DNA of the CDR3: TGCAGCGTTGAGGGGGGACAGGGCGCCTACGAGCAGTACTTC.

A few counts support this clone. The CDR3 DNA follows: TGTGCCAGCAGCTTAGCGCCGACAGGGCGAGCTTTCTTT. Protein: CASSLAPTGRAFF. The V gene is TRBV7-9, the J gene TRBJ1-1; TRBD1 matches 7 bases. Trimming removed 0 bases from V and 10 bases from J; junction bases left unmatched: 5. Looked up from germline, CDR1 is SEHNR and CDR2 is FQNEAQ (reference sequence). The CDR3 runs to 13 residues.

This sequence joins TRBV15 and TRBJ1-2; 7 bases are shared with TRBD1. CDR3 length: 14 residues. V lost 1 base, J lost 5 bases, and 4 bases stayed unmatched. Looked up from germline, CDR1 is LNHNV and CDR2 is YYDKDF (reference sequence). Here the CDR3 DNA reads TGTGCCACCAGCAGAGGTCAGGGGGAATATGGCTACACCTTC. Its protein is CATSRGQGEYGYTF.

This clone was counted only a few times. V usage is TRBV2 and J usage is TRBJ2-4; TRBD2 might be the D (6 bases). Per the germline V gene, CDR1 is SNHLY and CDR2 is FYNNEI. V lost 8 bases and J 8 bases, leaving 10 bases between the germline ends. This CDR3 comprises 11 residues. As DNA, the CDR3 is TGTGCCAGCCGGGGGTGGGACATTCAGTACTTC. Translating gives CASRGWDIQYF.

J is TRBJ1-2 and V is TRBV7-9; D is uncertain. Deletions cut 5 bases from V and 2 bases from J, with 18 bases between. The CDR3 spans 16 residues. The germline V gene has CDR1 SEHNR and CDR2 FQNEAQ (reference sequence). DNA of the CDR3: TGTGCCAGCAGCCCCGTGCGGGAGGGAAGGAACTATGGCTACACCTTC. As protein: CASSPVREGRNYGYTF.

This clone was seen a handful of times. The rearrangement uses TRBV7-8 and TRBJ2-1, with 10 nucleotides matching TRBD2. V dropped 5 bases and J dropped 4; count of bases not matched to a gene: 5. Germline V gene lookup returns CDR1 SGHVS and CDR2 FQNEAQ. The CDR3 totals 15 residues. CDR3 region: CASSTGLAIYNEQFF. The CDR3 DNA reads as TGTGCCAGCAGCACGGGACTAGCGATTTACAATGAGCAGTTCTTC.

V and J are TRBV29-1 and TRBJ1-2, with D possibly matching TRBD1 (5 bases). This CDR3 has 13 residues. With 4 bases removed from V and 4 bases from J, the gap between germline ends came to 13 bases. Germline V CDR1 and CDR2: SQVTM, ANQGSEA. In DNA, the CDR3 is TGCAGCGTTGGTGGCAGGGCAAGCTATGGCTACACCTTC. This gives the protein CSVGGRASYGYTF.